This T cell receptor (beta chain) comes out of a study of blood T cell repertoires in COVID-19. Produced via immunoSEQ multiplex PCR; TCRdb's table is partial and in-frame only. The sample has more than 85,000 clones, roughly 90% seen once. The CDR3 loop spans 15 amino acids. CDR1 and CDR2 (germline): LNHDA, SQIVND (reference sequence). The V and J ends lost 11 bases and 2 bases, in that order; junction bases with no gene match: 12. This clone came up once. What was sequenced was peripheral blood. V gene TRBV19 combines with J gene TRBJ1-2, with 9 positions matching TRBD1. The source is a man aged 55 to 70 with acute or convalescent COVID-19. The CDR3 nucleotides are TGTGCCGCCAGAGACGGACAGGGGCTGAACTATGGCTACACCTTC. It codes for CAARDGQGLNYGYTF. The whole variable domain, remainder taken from reference TRBV19 and TRBJ1-2, is DGGITQSPKYLFRKEGQNVTLSCEQNLNHDAMYWYRQDPGQGLRLIYYSQIVNDFQKGDIAEGYSVSREKKESFPLTVTSAQKNPTAFYLCAARDGQGLNYGYTFGSGTRLTVV.